This T cell receptor (beta chain) was recovered during a study of neurological immune-mediated disorders (dated by TCRdb to between 2017 and 2020). Notes on the research overall: Using UMI-based sequencing, the study compared peripheral blood TCR-beta repertoires from patients with HTLV-I-associated myelopathy (HAM/TSP), patients with multiple sclerosis, and healthy controls. The 100 to 110 TCR-beta libraries covered PBMC samples along with longitudinal samples, technical triplicates, and paired sorted CD4+ and CD8+ T-cell subsets. The cohort included approximately 70 subjects: 14 with HAM/TSP, approximately 35 with multiple sclerosis, and approximately 20 healthy controls.

To synthesize cDNA, template-switch 5'RACE was performed with a primer carrying a 10-nucleotide random unique molecular identifier so that each TCR transcript was tagged. Every sequencing run yielded over 200 million TCR-beta sequences covering 15-18 subjects. Total RNA was extracted with the RNeasy kit. Using the KAPA Real-time Library Amplification kit, TCR-beta VDJ regions were amplified with primers for the TCR constant region and the 5'RACE anchor. Sample indexes and Illumina adaptors were added in a first PCR, after which library yield was increased in a second PCR. After Ampure bead purification, the TCR product of roughly 650 bp was size-selected on a 2% E-gel SizeSelection system. Library quality was checked on a Bioanalyzer, concentration was measured with Qubit, and libraries were quantified with the Kapa Library Quantification kit before pooling. An Illumina HiSeq 2500 sequenced the libraries paired-end 2 x 150 bp. To increase sequence diversity, roughly 24-32% phiX was spiked into each library pool. In the original analysis: Quality-filtered reads were processed with the UMI-based MiGEC pipeline, and over 75% of raw TCR sequences were removed by the MiGEC pipeline during error correction. VDJ genes were aligned to IMGT germline references, and each clonotype was defined by a unique CDR3 amino acid sequence together with V-J genes. Clonal expansion, Shannon diversity and CDR3 relatedness (CalcPairwiseDistances, ClusterSamples) were evaluated with VDJtools, and phylogenetic trees were built with CLCbio workbench. Expanded clones were defined as having at least 8 unique UMIs, based on coefficient-of-variation modelling across technical triplicates. Using fastp at Q25 and MiXCR, TCRdb reprocessed the public reads and kept productive beta chains. Here each entry gathers all rows of one CDR3 protein and keeps the most common genes and DNA. These V and J calls derive from TCRdb rather than the authors' analysis. Present in this sample are around 33,000 distinct CDR3 sequences, under 25% of which were seen just once. Jointly, the top ten make up around 27% of the sample.

This clonotype was recorded at least ten times. The antigen it binds to is not known. No base-level quality is on record; no much larger clone is a single base apart. TCR libraries for sorted subsets were made from 950,000 to 1,000,000 sorted CD4+ or CD8+ T cells. PBMCs were separated from peripheral blood using Ficoll-Hypaque density gradient centrifugation and then cryopreserved in liquid nitrogen. The study also sequenced paired sorted CD4+ and CD8+ subsets from healthy controls, HAM/TSP patients and MS patients. The trim is 4 bases for V and 2 bases for J, with a gap of 12 bases between the germline ends. The germline V gene gives CDR1 as SGHAT and CDR2 as FQNNGV. The CDR3 spans 15 residues, from the cysteine through the phenylalanine. Only the CDR3 portion is preserved as DNA: 45 bases, with reading frame beginning at the first base. Results the study describes overall, beyond this receptor: No identical CDR3 amino acid sequences were shared among expanded clones across subjects, suggesting private TCR-beta repertoires in all groups. The highest TCR clonal expansion was observed in HAM/TSP patients, whereas the lowest was observed in MS patients, even when compared with healthy controls.

The TCR originated in a man aged 50 or older with HTLV-1-associated myelopathy (HAM/TSP). Sample: CD4+ T cells from blood. The chain employs TRBV11-2 and TRBJ2-1, with TRBD2 tentatively as D gene (6 bases match). The nucleotides are TGTGCCAGCAGCTCGGGGGTCGAAGCCTACAATGAGCAGTTCTTC. Its protein product is CASSSGVEAYNEQFF.